The entry that follows covers one T cell receptor (beta chain) sequence. Its antigen is as yet unknown. These data belong to a study of cytotoxic CD8 clonotypes in ibrutinib-treated CLL. The data were produced by immunoSEQ multiplex PCR, yet TCRdb's version contains in-frame clones alone and is incomplete. This sample has tens of thousands of clones, with 69% found just once. Germline V gives CDR1 PRHDT, CDR2 FYEKMQ (reference sequence). Germline trimming cut 1 base from V and 9 bases from J; bases unmatched to any gene: 11. CDR3 length equals 17 residues. Study results and caveats: Sustained-remission and progressing patients' sampling times differed. Baseline-level clonality went beyond age-matched healthy donors and moved in step with circulating CD8+ T-cell counts.

Sequences were derived from PBMCs, sampled after 24 months of ibrutinib treatment. This receptor was identified in a human donor with chronic lymphocytic leukemia. The V gene is TRBV13, the J gene TRBJ2-1, with 11 nucleotides matching TRBD2. The CDR3 spells CASSLADSGGAWAEQFF. Here the CDR3 DNA reads TGTGCCAGCAGCTTAGCTGATAGCGGGGGGGCCTGGGCTGAGCAGTTCTTC.